Following are 9 T cell receptor beta chains from one sample sequenced in a study of Graves' ophthalmopathy and Graves' hyperthyroidism. Beta-chain TCR CDR3 regions were amplified from RNA transcripts. Amplification began with first-round RT-PCR using HTBI primers, then second-round multiplex PCR was performed. One entry per CDR3 protein results from TCRdb running MiXCR on the multiplex PCR reads. The sample carries about 1.1 million distinct CDR3 sequences, around a third recorded once. Sequencing was carried out using peripheral blood or thyroid tissue (not recorded which). The receptor source for this set is an adult man with Graves' hyperthyroidism.

The CDR3: CASSSRTSGSTGANVLTF. The DNA for the CDR3 is TGTGCCAGCAGCTCGCGGACTAGCGGCTCCACCGGGGCCAACGTCCTGACTTTC. The genes are TRBV7-2 and TRBJ2-6; TRBD2 matches at 10 bases. V shed 4 bases, J shed 4 bases, and the junction held 10 bases outside the gene matches. There are 18 residues in the CDR3. Germline loops: CDR1 SGHTA, CDR2 FQGNSA.

In its sample, this clonotype was seen a few times. The chain combines TRBV20-1 with TRBJ1-5; 8 nucleotides line up with TRBD1. With 4 bases clipped from V and 6 bases from J, the junction kept 8 bases outside the gene matches. Germline CDR1 and CDR2: DFQATT and SNEGSKA (reference sequence). The CDR3 length is 14 residues. Written as DNA, the CDR3 is TGCAGTGCTACAGGGGGCGCAGGCACTCAGCCCCAGCATTTT. It yields the protein CSATGGAGTQPQHF.

Details on this clonotype: One end of the junction does not line up with germline, which may come from a read error. The rearrangement uses TRBV10-3 and TRBJ2-7; TRBD2 is a possible D gene (5 bases). This CDR3 spans 16 amino acids. In germline, CDR1 is ENHRY, CDR2 SYGVKD. The CDR3 reads CAISGSWGSNTGELYF. CDR3 nucleotides: TGTGCCATCAGTGGTAGCTGGGGATCGAACACCGGGGAGCTGTACTTC.

Ten or more counts support this clonotype. The rearrangement uses TRBV6-5 and TRBJ1-1; 10 bases are a match to TRBD1. Germline values: CDR1 MNHEY, CDR2 SVGAGI. Trimming removed 6 bases from V and 10 bases from J; junction bases left unmatched: 5. CDR3 length equals 12 residues. As DNA, the CDR3 is TGTGCCAGCAGGGGGACAGGGGATTTAGCTTTCTTT. This sequence encodes CASRGTGDLAFF.

This clonotype was seen at least ten times. The chain employs TRBV6-5 and TRBJ1-2; D gene unclear. Germline CDR1 and CDR2: MNHEY and SVGAGI. The CDR3 has 14 amino acids. V was pared by 2 bases and J by 3 bases, with 10 bases between. The CDR3 reads CASSYTPLDYGYTF. The CDR3 coding sequence is TGTGCCAGCAGTTACACACCGTTGGACTATGGCTACACCTTC.

The chain couples TRBV7-3 to TRBJ1-1; 8 bases line up with TRBD1. V shed 5 bases and J 1 base; nucleotides not matched to a gene: 9. Germline CDR1 is SGHTA and CDR2 is FQGTGA. This CDR3 comprises 16 residues. CDR3 in DNA: TGTGCCAGCAGCCTCCAGGGGGCAGGGGCGAACACTGAAGCTTTCTTT. Encoded protein: CASSLQGAGANTEAFF.

The sample holds many counts of this clonotype. CDR3 in amino acids: CSVGSQGGLGYTF. DNA of the CDR3: TGCAGCGTTGGGTCGCAGGGCGGGTTGGGCTACACCTTC. The rearrangement links TRBV29-1 to TRBJ1-2; possibly TRBD1 for D (5 bases). Trimming shortened V by 4 bases and J by 8 bases, and 17 bases separated the two germline ends. This CDR3 contains 13 residues. Germline CDR1 reads SQVTM; CDR2 reads ANQGSEA.

The chain has TRBV2 and TRBJ2-7; the D is unclear. CDR1 and CDR2 (germline): SNHLY, FYNNEI. Trimming left V 5 bases short and J 6 bases short, with 11 bases between. The CDR3 extends over 12 amino acids. The CDR3 sequence: CASSPGACEQYF. The CDR3 DNA reads TGTGCCAGCAGTCCCGGAGCCTGCGAGCAGTACTTC.

In the case of this clonotype: A much larger clone is a single base away; this may be a read error. This rearrangement joins TRBV20-1 to TRBJ2-5; a weak D match, TRBD2 (5 bases). The CDR3 consists of 14 residues. Germline CDR1 DFQATT, CDR2 SNEGSKA (reference sequence). The CDR3 sequence: CSAREDALWETQCF. The CDR3 DNA reads TGCAGTGCTAGAGAGGACGCGCTGTGGGAGACCCAGTGCTTC.